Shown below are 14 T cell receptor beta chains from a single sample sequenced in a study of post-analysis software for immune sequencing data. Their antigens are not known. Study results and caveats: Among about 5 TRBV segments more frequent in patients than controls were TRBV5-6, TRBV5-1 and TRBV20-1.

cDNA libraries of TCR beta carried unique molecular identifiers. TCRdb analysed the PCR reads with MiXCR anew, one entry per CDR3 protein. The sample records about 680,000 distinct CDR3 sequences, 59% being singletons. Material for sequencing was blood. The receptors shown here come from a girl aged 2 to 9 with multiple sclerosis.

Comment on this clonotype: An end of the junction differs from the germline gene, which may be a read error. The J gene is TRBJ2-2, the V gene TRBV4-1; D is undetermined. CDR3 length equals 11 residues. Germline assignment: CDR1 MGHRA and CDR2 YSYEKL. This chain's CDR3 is CASSLTEELFF. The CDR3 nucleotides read TGCGCCAGCAGCCTGACCGAGGAGCTGTTTTTT.

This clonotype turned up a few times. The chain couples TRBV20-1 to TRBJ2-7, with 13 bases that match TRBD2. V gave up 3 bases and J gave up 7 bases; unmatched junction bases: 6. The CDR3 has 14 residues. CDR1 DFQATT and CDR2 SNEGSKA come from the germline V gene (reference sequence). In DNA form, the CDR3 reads TGCAGTGCTAGTGGACTAGCGGGAGCATGGGAGCAGTACTTC. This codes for CSASGLAGAWEQYF.

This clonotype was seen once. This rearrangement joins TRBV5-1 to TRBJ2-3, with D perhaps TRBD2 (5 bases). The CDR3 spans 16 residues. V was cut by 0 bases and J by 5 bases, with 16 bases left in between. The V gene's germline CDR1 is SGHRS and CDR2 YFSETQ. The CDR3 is CASSLVVFLGGDTQYF. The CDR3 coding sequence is TGCGCCAGCAGCTTGGTGGTATTCCTAGGAGGAGATACGCAGTATTTT. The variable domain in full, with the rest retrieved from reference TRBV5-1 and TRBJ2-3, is KAGVTQTPRYLIKTRGQQVTLSCSPISGHRSVSWYQQTPGQGLQFLFEYFSETQRNKGNFPGRFSGRQFSNSRSEMNVSTLELGDSALYLCASSLVVFLGGDTQYFGPGTRLTVL.

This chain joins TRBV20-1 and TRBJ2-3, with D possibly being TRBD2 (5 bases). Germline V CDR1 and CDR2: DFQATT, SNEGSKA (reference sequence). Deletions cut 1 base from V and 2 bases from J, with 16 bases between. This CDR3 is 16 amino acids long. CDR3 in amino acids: CSARGGGFGPTDTQYF. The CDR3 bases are TGCAGTGCTAGAGGCGGCGGGTTCGGTCCCACAGATACGCAGTATTTT.

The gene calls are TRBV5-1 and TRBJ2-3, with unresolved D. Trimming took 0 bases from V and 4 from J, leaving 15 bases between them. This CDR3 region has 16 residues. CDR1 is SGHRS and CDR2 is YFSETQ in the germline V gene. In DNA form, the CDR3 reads TGCGCCAGCAGCTTGGTTGGCCTCACGGTCCCAGATACGCAGTATTTT. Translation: CASSLVGLTVPDTQYF.

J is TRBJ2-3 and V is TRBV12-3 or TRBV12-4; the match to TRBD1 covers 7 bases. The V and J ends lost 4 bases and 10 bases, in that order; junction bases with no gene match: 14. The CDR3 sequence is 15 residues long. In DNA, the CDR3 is TGTGCCAGCAGTTCCCAGGGGGTCTTAACAGGGGCGCAGTATTTT. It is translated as CASSSQGVLTGAQYF.

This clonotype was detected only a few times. CDR3 nucleotides: TGTGCCAGCAGTTCTCCGGGACTAGCGGGCAATGAGCAGTTCTTC. This translates into CASSSPGLAGNEQFF. The chain couples TRBV12-3 or TRBV12-4 to TRBJ2-1, with 12 bases identical to TRBD2. V lost 4 bases, J lost 6 bases, and 4 bases stayed unmatched. The CDR3 has 15 residues.

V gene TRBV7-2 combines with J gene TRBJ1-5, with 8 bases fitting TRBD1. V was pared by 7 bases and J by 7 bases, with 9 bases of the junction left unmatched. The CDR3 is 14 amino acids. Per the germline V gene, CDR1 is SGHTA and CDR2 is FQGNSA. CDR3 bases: TGTGCCAGCAACTCCGGACAGGGAGGACAGCCCCAGCATTTT. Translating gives CASNSGQGGQPQHF. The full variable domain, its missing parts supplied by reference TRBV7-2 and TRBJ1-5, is GAGVSQSPSNKVTEKGKDVELRCDPISGHTALYWYRQSLGQGLEFLIYFQGNSAPDKSGLPSDRFSAERTGGSVSTLTIQRTQQEDSAVYLCASNSGQGGQPQHFGDGTRLSIL.

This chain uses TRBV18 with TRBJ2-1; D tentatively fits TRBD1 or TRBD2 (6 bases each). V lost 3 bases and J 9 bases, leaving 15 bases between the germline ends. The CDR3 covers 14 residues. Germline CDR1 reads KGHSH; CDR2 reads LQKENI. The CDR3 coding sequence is TGTGCCAGCTCACCGCAGGAGGGGGGCAGTGAGCAGTTCTTC. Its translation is CASSPQEGGSEQFF.

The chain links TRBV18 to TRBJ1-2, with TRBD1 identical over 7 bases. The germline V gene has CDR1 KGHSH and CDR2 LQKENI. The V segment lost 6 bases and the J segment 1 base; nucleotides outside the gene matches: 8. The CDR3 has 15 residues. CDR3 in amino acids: CASSHGQVLNYGYTF. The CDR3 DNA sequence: TGTGCCAGCTCCCACGGACAGGTTCTTAACTATGGCTACACCTTC.

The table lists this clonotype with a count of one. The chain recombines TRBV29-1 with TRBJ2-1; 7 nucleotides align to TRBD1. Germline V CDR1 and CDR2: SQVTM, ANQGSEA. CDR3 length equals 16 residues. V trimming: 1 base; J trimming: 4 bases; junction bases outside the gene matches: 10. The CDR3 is CSVEGGARQGYNEQFF. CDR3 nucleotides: TGCAGCGTTGAAGGTGGGGCGCGACAGGGTTACAATGAGCAGTTCTTC.

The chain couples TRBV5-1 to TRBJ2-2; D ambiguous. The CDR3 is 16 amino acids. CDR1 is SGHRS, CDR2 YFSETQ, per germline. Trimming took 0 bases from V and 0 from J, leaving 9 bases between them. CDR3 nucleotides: TGCGCCAGCAGCTTGGGGGTTACCGCGAACACCGGGGAGCTGTTTTTT. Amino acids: CASSLGVTANTGELFF.

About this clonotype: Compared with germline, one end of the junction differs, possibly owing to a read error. Written as DNA, the CDR3 is TGCGCCAGCAGGCTGGACAGCAGAATAAATCGGCCCCAGCATTTT. Translating gives CASRLDSRINRPQHF. This chain uses TRBV5-1 with TRBJ1-5; TRBD1 is a possible D gene (6 bases). Germline values: CDR1 SGHRS, CDR2 YFSETQ. This CDR3 is 15 amino acids long.

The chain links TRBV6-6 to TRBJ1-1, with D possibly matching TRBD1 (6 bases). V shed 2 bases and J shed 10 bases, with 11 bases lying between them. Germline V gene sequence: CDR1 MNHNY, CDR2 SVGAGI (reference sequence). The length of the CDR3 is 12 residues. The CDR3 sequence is CASSYPTGLAFF. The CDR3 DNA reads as TGTGCCAGCAGTTACCCTACAGGGTTAGCTTTCTTT.